The 15 T cell receptor beta chains listed next were all sequenced from one sample in a study of CD8+CD57+ T cells in acquired aplastic anemia. CD8+CD57+ cell expansion, shown by flow cytometry, had occurred in the patients selected for sequencing. It was genomic DNA that served as the template for profiling TCR beta VDJ and CDR3. Via MiXCR, TCRdb re-called the reads, giving one row per CDR3 protein. The sample shows approximately 250,000 distinct CDR3 sequences, about 80% of them seen only once. The sequenced sample was sorted CD4+, CD8+, or CD8+CD57+ T cells (not recorded which) from PBMCs. These receptors all stem from a human donor with aplastic anemia.

To note about this clonotype: No conserved phenylalanine or tryptophan ends this CDR3, so it is likely a read error. The DNA is omitted, as the CDR3 cannot be located on it reliably, and the CDR3 follows TCRdb's listing. This chain joins TRBV9 and TRBJ2-3; TRBD1 is taken as the D call from the table, unchecked against the DNA. The length of the CDR3 is 13 amino acids, counting both ends. Germline values: CDR1 SGDLS, CDR2 YYNGEE. The CDR3 is CASGDGGATQYFV.

About this clonotype itself: The CDR3 carries no conserved terminal phenylalanine or tryptophan, so it likely arises from a read error. Because the CDR3's place on the DNA is in doubt, the DNA is left out and the CDR3 is given as listed by TCRdb. This chain connects TRBV7-4 to TRBJ2-3; TRBD1 is taken as the D call from the table, unchecked against the DNA. The germline V gene has CDR1 SGHVT and CDR2 SQSDAQ. Including both end residues, the CDR3 is 13 amino acids long. CDR3 loop: CASSVGGGYAQAP.

Remarks on this clonotype: The junction does not match germline at one end; this may be a read error. V and J are TRBV7-6 and TRBJ2-1; TRBD2 agrees at 7 bases. Germline lookup yields CDR1 SGHVS and CDR2 FNYEAQ. CDR3 size: 14 residues. This CDR3 reads CASTLGRGPTGANF. In DNA form, the CDR3 reads TGTGCCAGCACCCTAGGGAGGGGCCCCACTGGGGCCAACTTC.

The rearrangement links TRBV9 to TRBJ1-1, with D hard to call. With 4 bases removed from V and 11 bases from J, the gap between germline ends came to 24 bases. This CDR3 contains 15 residues. The germline CDR1 and CDR2 sequences are SGDLS and YYNGEE. DNA for the CDR3: TGTGCCAGCAGCTTAGGGCCAGAAGGGCAGTATGTTGCTTTCTTT. It encodes CASSLGPEGQYVAFF.

The CDR3 here is CASSLATGGQSNQPQHF. In nucleotides, the CDR3 is TGTGCCAGCAGTTTAGCGACAGGGGGACAGAGCAATCAGCCCCAGCATTTT. The rearrangement uses TRBV12-3 or TRBV12-4 and TRBJ1-5; 9 bases match TRBD1. CDR3 size: 17 residues. V lost 0 bases to trimming and J lost 1 base; unmatched junction nucleotides: 4.

Many counts were recorded for this clonotype. The rearrangement uses TRBV6-5 and TRBJ1-1; 7 nucleotides agree with TRBD1. This CDR3 has 13 residues. V shed 6 bases and J 2 bases; nucleotides not matched to a gene: 3. CDR1 and CDR2 (germline): MNHEY, SVGAGI. CDR3 loop: CASRQGQNTEAFF. Written as DNA, the CDR3 is TGTGCCAGCAGACAGGGGCAAAACACTGAAGCTTTCTTT.

Of note for this clonotype: At one boundary the junction diverges from the germline segment, which might be a read error. This chain joins TRBV11-3 and TRBJ2-1, with D perhaps TRBD1 or TRBD2 (6 bases each). The germline CDR1 and CDR2 sequences are SGHNT and YENEEA. This CDR3 contains 16 residues. This CDR3 reads CASSIEIGGSYNEQFF. The CDR3 DNA reads TGTGCCAGCAGCATAGAGATAGGGGGGTCCTACAATGAGCAGTTCTTC.

The chain employs TRBV5-4 and TRBJ2-2; TRBD2 aligns across 7 bases. From germline, CDR1 is SGHNT and CDR2 YYREEE (reference sequence). V lost 2 bases and J lost 0; bases outside the gene matches: 4. The CDR3 contains 16 residues. The CDR3: CASSLASGTNTGELFF. The CDR3, as DNA: TGTGCCAGCAGCTTAGCTAGCGGTACGAACACCGGGGAGCTGTTTTTT.

The chain recombines TRBV9 with TRBJ2-3; no reliable D call. This CDR3 region has 15 residues. Germline V gives CDR1 SGDLS, CDR2 YYNGEE. V gave up 0 bases and J gave up 4 bases, with 12 bases separating them. The CDR3 spells CASSVEGYRADTQYF. The DNA for the CDR3 is TGTGCCAGCAGCGTAGAGGGTTATCGCGCAGATACGCAGTATTTT.

Concerning this clonotype: A much larger clone differs from this one at a single base, so this may be a read error. This chain uses TRBV9 with TRBJ2-5; D unresolved. Germline-derived CDR1 and CDR2 are SGDLS and YYNGEE. CDR3 length equals 14 residues. CDR3 amino acids: CASSGGSASYNSHF. The CDR3 region has the DNA TGTGCCAGCAGCGGCGGCAGCGCCTCCTATAATTCACACTTC.

This clonotype has only one observation. The missing conserved phenylalanine or tryptophan at the end of this CDR3 makes a read error likely. No DNA is shown, since the ends of the CDR3 on it are uncertain; the CDR3 is the one TCRdb lists. This sequence joins TRBV2 and TRBJ2-7; TRBD1 is the table's D call, not checked against the DNA. CDR1 is SNHLY and CDR2 is FYNNEI in the germline V gene. The CDR3 numbers 15 amino acids, ends counted. CDR3 in amino acids: CASGDGGTDTQELDP.

The chain recombines TRBV2 with TRBJ2-5; no firm D call. Germline V gene data show CDR1 as SNHLY and CDR2 as FYNNEI. The CDR3 runs to 13 residues. V lost 3 bases and J 0 bases, leaving 5 bases between the germline ends. The CDR3 DNA reads TGTGCCAGCAGTGATGGGTACCAAGAGACCCAGTACTTC. It encodes CASSDGYQETQYF.

The genes are TRBV7-2 and TRBJ1-5; no clear D gene. Germline CDR1 reads SGHTA; CDR2 reads FQGNSA. Trimming took off 3 bases at V and 3 bases at J, with 15 bases between the two ends. This CDR3 has 16 amino acids. CDR3 sequence (DNA): TGTGCCAGCAGCTTCTCCCCACTCTCCTACAATCAGCCCCAGCATTTT. Residues: CASSFSPLSYNQPQHF.

On this clonotype: Its ends do not fully match the called genes, so a read error is possible. This CDR3 is CATSMGEGLGYEQYF. CDR3 nucleotide sequence: TGTGCCACCAGCATGGGGGAGGGCCTCGGGTACGAGCAGTACTTC. The chain couples TRBV5-4 to TRBJ2-7; 7 bases are a match to TRBD2. The length of the CDR3 is 15 residues. CDR1 and CDR2 from the germline V gene are SGHNT and YYREEE (reference sequence).

The chain is built from TRBV2 and TRBJ2-3; TRBD2 aligns across 8 bases. The CDR3 is 14 amino acids. The V gene end was trimmed by 6 bases and the J gene end by 11 bases; junction bases not matched to a gene: 13. CDR1 and CDR2 from the germline V gene are SNHLY and FYNNEI. The CDR3 loop reads CASSYAGGPAKQYF. For the CDR3, the DNA is TGTGCCAGCAGCTACGCGGGAGGTCCCGCTAAGCAGTATTTT.